Listed below are T cell receptor beta chains from one sample, sequenced in a study of T cell repertoires in cytomegalovirus infection. The antigens of these receptors remain unknown. MiXCR, applied by TCRdb to the reads, yields one record per CDR3 protein. Found here are approximately 500,000 distinct CDR3 sequences, around 30% of them singletons; the top ten hold roughly 15%. The sample consisted of cultured PBMCs, taken from culture after CMV antigen stimulation. The receptor source for this set is a human donor in good health (CMV status not recorded). Some clones in this sample may be carry-over from other donors' samples. The CDR3 runs from the conserved cysteine through the conserved F or W. The order of the fields is clone size, J gene, D gene, V gene, CDR3 protein, CDR3 DNA. D genes are given only for firm matches. For some rows the clone size is stated as once, few or many, or as a class when expanded; others skip it.

>many|TRBJ1-1|TRBD1|TRBV7-2
CASSVGTGYTEAFF
TGTGCCAGCAGCGTTGGGACAGGGTATACTGAAGCTTTCTTT
>NA|TRBJ2-7|NA|TRBV7-9
CASSLPGKPDHYEQYF
TGTGCCAGCAGCCTTCCCGGGAAGCCGGATCACTACGAGCAGTACTTC
>many|TRBJ2-3|NA|TRBV7-2
CASRRSGVSDTQYF
TGTGCCAGCAGGCGTAGTGGGGTCTCAGATACGCAGTATTTT
>NA|TRBJ2-1|NA|TRBV29-1
CSVEGGREFTYNEQFF
TGCAGCGTTGAGGGGGGTAGGGAATTTACCTACAATGAGCAGTTCTTC
>NA|TRBJ1-1|TRBD1|TRBV11-3
CASSDRGTNTEAFF
TGTGCCAGCAGCGACAGGGGAACGAACACTGAAGCTTTCTTT
>few|TRBJ2-7|TRBD2|TRBV6-2/TRBV6-3
CASSYRGGTPYEQYF
TGTGCCAGCAGTTACCGCGGGGGGACTCCCTACGAGCAGTACTTC
>few|TRBJ2-7|NA|TRBV11-3
CASSLETPHSYEQYF
TGTGCCAGCAGCTTAGAGACTCCCCACTCCTACGAGCAGTACTTC
>NA|TRBJ2-3|TRBD2|TRBV7-2
CASSVEGGTQYF
TGTGCCAGCAGCGTAGAGGGAGGGACGCAGTATTTT
>few|TRBJ2-3|TRBD2|TRBV7-2
CASSLVAGETDTQYF
TGTGCCAGCAGCTTAGTAGCGGGAGAGACAGATACGCAGTATTTT
>NA|TRBJ1-1|NA|TRBV19
CASSIDPDSPMNTEAFF
TGTGCCAGTAGTATAGACCCGGACAGCCCTATGAACACTGAAGCTTTCTTT
>few|TRBJ2-6|NA|TRBV4-1
CASSVRQRAGANVLTF
TGCGCCAGCAGCGTTCGACAACGGGCTGGGGCCAACGTCCTGACTTTC
>many|TRBJ2-3|NA|TRBV27
CASSGPSYTDTQYF
TGTGCCAGCAGTGGACCTAGTTACACAGATACGCAGTATTTT
>NA|TRBJ2-5|NA|TRBV2
CARRSIQETQYF
TGTGCCAGACGGAGTATCCAAGAGACCCAGTACTTC
>many|TRBJ2-1|TRBD2|TRBV6-5
CASSSTSGPYNEQFF
TGTGCCAGCAGTTCGACTAGCGGGCCCTACAATGAGCAGTTCTTC